Listed here are 13 T cell receptor beta chains from one sample, sequenced in a study of beta chain features in type 1 diabetes. Reverse transcription of all isolated RNA meant that expressed TCRB transcripts were sequenced. This table comes from immunoSEQ multiplex PCR, and its TCRdb copy is limited to in-frame clones, with some not included. Altogether about 900,000 clones are present, 15% to 20% being singletons, with the ten largest covering 0.02% to 0.03%. Sequences were obtained from naive CD4+ T cells from blood. These TCRs come from a woman younger than 35 in good health.

This clone was observed a few times. Here the CDR3 DNA reads TGCGCCAGCAGCCCTCGTCAGTGGGCGGCAGATACGCAGTATTTT. This sequence encodes CASSPRQWAADTQYF. The chain combines TRBV4-3 with TRBJ2-3; D is unclear. CDR3 length equals 15 residues. CDR1 is LGHNA, CDR2 YSLEER, per germline. The V end was cut by 4 bases, the J end by 4 bases, with 15 bases between.

J is TRBJ2-1 and V is TRBV14, with TRBD2 matching 10 bases. V was clipped by 1 base and J by 7 bases; unmatched bases: 1. Germline CDR1 reads SGHDN; CDR2 reads FVKESK. The CDR3 runs to 14 residues. The chain's CDR3 is CASSQVLAGNEQFF. CDR3 DNA sequence: TGTGCCAGCAGCCAAGTACTAGCGGGGAATGAGCAGTTCTTC.

This clone was counted only a few times. The J gene is TRBJ2-1, the V gene TRBV15; 9 bases fit TRBD2. The CDR3 spans 17 residues. In germline, CDR1 is LNHNV, CDR2 YYDKDF (reference sequence). V trimming: 3 bases; J trimming: 7 bases; junction bases outside the gene matches: 13. CDR3 sequence: CATSSFPVAGGLNEQFF. The CDR3 region has the DNA TGTGCCACCAGCAGTTTCCCCGTTGCGGGAGGGCTTAATGAGCAGTTCTTC. Full variable domain (outside the CDR3, taken from reference TRBV15 and TRBJ2-1): DAMVIQNPRYQVTQFGKPVTLSCSQTLNHNVMYWYQQKSSQAPKLLFHYYDKDFNNEADTPDNFQSRRPNTSFCFLDIRSPGLGDTAMYLCATSSFPVAGGLNEQFFGPGTRLTVL.

This chain uses TRBV6-6 with TRBJ1-1, with TRBD1 matching 7 bases. V dropped 6 bases and J dropped 1; count of bases not matched to a gene: 8. The CDR3 is 15 amino acids. CDR1 MNHNY and CDR2 SVGAGI come from the germline V gene (reference sequence). The CDR3 DNA follows: TGTGCCAGCAGCCTATCCGGGACAGAGAACACTGAAGCTTTCTTT. Encoded protein: CASSLSGTENTEAFF.

The sample holds a few counts of this clone. The chain carries TRBV7-2 and TRBJ1-2; D not resolved. The V gene lost 3 bases and the J gene lost 2 bases, with 10 bases spanning the gap. The CDR3 runs 14 residues. Germline CDR1 SGHTA, CDR2 FQGNSA. This CDR3 is CASSFPVFNYGYTF. The CDR3 DNA sequence: TGTGCCAGCAGCTTTCCCGTTTTCAACTATGGCTACACCTTC.

The chain employs TRBV5-4 and TRBJ2-1; 11 nucleotides align to TRBD2. The germline CDR1 and CDR2 sequences are SGHNT and YYREEE (reference sequence). This CDR3 contains 15 residues. V lost 2 bases and J lost 6; bases outside the gene matches: 4. CDR3 amino acids: CASSFLAGGSNEQFF. The CDR3 nucleotides read TGTGCCAGCAGCTTCCTAGCGGGAGGAAGCAATGAGCAGTTCTTC.

In its sample, this clone was seen a few times. The sample holds other DNA sequences that translate to the same CDR3. The chain couples TRBV18 to TRBJ2-7, with D hard to call. The CDR3 spans 12 residues. V gave up 0 bases and J gave up 5 bases, with 5 bases separating them. Germline V lookup: CDR1 KGHSH, CDR2 LQKENI. The CDR3 spells CASSPPGHEQYF. The CDR3 DNA is TGTGCCAGCTCACCACCCGGACACGAGCAGTACTTC.

V and J are TRBV7-2 and TRBJ1-1; D is possibly TRBD1 (5 bases). CDR1 SGHTA and CDR2 FQGNSA come from the germline V gene. The CDR3 has 13 residues. V was trimmed by 6 bases and J by 1 base, leaving 9 bases between them. The CDR3 reads CASRTDQNTEAFF. CDR3 coding DNA: TGTGCCAGCAGGACAGATCAGAACACTGAAGCTTTCTTT.

The gene calls are TRBV27 and TRBJ2-1; TRBD2 matches at 10 bases. The junction had 3 bases not matched to a gene; V was cut back by 5 bases and J by 5 bases. Germline lookup yields CDR1 MNHEY and CDR2 SMNVEV (reference sequence). This CDR3 comprises 14 residues. CDR3 DNA: TGTGCCAGCAGTATTGGACTAGCGGACAATGAGCAGTTCTTC. Translated: CASSIGLADNEQFF.

The chain combines TRBV7-2 with TRBJ2-3; 8 nucleotides align to TRBD2. The CDR3 covers 17 residues. V was clipped by 1 base and J by 6 bases; unmatched bases: 12. Germline CDR1 SGHTA, CDR2 FQGNSA. In DNA form, the CDR3 reads TGTGCCAGCAGCTTAGTATGGTTAGCGGGGCTTTCGGATACGCAGTATTTT. This codes for CASSLVWLAGLSDTQYF.

This clone was counted only a few times. The chain has TRBV25-1 and TRBJ1-2; 7 positions agree with TRBD1. This CDR3 region has 15 residues. Germline lookup yields CDR1 MGHDK and CDR2 SYGVNS. The trim removed 1 base at V and 6 bases at J, leaving 8 bases unmatched. The CDR3 nucleotides read TGTGCCAGCAGTGAATCACCAGGGGGGAGGCATGGCTACACCTTC. Amino acid sequence: CASSESPGGRHGYTF.

The rearrangement links TRBV4-1 to TRBJ2-2; D remains ambiguous. V gave up 0 bases and J gave up 4 bases, with 9 bases separating them. Germline assignment: CDR1 MGHRA and CDR2 YSYEKL. CDR3 length equals 15 residues. This CDR3 reads CASSQDLTLTGELFF. The CDR3 DNA sequence: TGCGCCAGCAGCCAAGATCTAACACTCACCGGGGAGCTGTTTTTT.

The gene calls are TRBV6-5 and TRBJ1-5; D is undetermined. V was trimmed by 6 bases and J by 5 bases, leaving 14 bases between them. Germline V gene lookup returns CDR1 MNHEY and CDR2 SVGAGI. This CDR3 spans 14 amino acids. The DNA for the CDR3 is TGTGCCAGCAGCAGGACCGCTGGCCATCAGCCCCAGCATTTT. Encoded protein: CASSRTAGHQPQHF.